One and the same sample provided the 21 T cell receptor beta chains below, sequenced in a study of T cell repertoires in cytomegalovirus infection. TCRdb analysed the reads with MiXCR anew, one entry per CDR3 protein. The table shows roughly 340,000 distinct CDR3 sequences, with roughly 28% occurring only once. No antigen has been identified for these receptors. The sequenced sample was cultured PBMCs, obtained from culture after CMV antigen stimulation. Receptors were obtained from a human donor in good health (CMV status not recorded). Some clones in this sample may be carry-over from other donors' samples.

This clonotype occurred many times. This rearrangement joins TRBV20-1 to TRBJ1-2; D uncertain. Trimming took 5 bases from V and 4 from J, leaving 26 bases between them. The CDR3 is 17 amino acids. Germline CDR1 and CDR2: DFQATT and SNEGSKA (reference sequence). The CDR3 coding sequence is TGCAGTGCTCGCGCAAGCCTCTTAAGGCGGATGGGCTATGGCTACACCTTC. Encoded protein: CSARASLLRRMGYGYTF.

The chain joins TRBV7-9 to TRBJ2-7; no reliable D call. V dropped 5 bases and J dropped 5 bases, with 10 bases sitting between them. The CDR3 has 12 residues. Germline V gene lookup returns CDR1 SEHNR and CDR2 FQNEAQ (reference sequence). The CDR3 spells CASSPQKNEQYF. DNA for the CDR3: TGTGCCAGCAGCCCCCAGAAAAACGAGCAGTACTTC.

The sample holds a few counts of this clonotype. This chain links TRBV19 with TRBJ1-2, with D maybe TRBD1 (6 bases). The V gene's germline CDR1 is LNHDA and CDR2 SQIVND (reference sequence). With 5 bases removed from V and 7 bases from J, the gap between germline ends came to 11 bases. This CDR3 comprises 12 residues. The CDR3 region is CASSLGTFGYTF. The CDR3 DNA reads as TGTGCCAGTAGTCTGGGGACATTTGGCTACACCTTC.

A few counts support this clonotype. This chain links TRBV7-6 with TRBJ1-2; TRBD1 might be the D (6 bases). Germline-derived CDR1 and CDR2 are SGHVS and FNYEAQ. V lost 2 bases and J 6 bases, leaving 10 bases between the germline ends. This CDR3 is built from 13 residues. The CDR3 is CASSLTRQDGYTF. CDR3 DNA: TGTGCCAGCAGCTTAACAAGACAGGATGGCTACACCTTC.

J is TRBJ1-1 and V is TRBV7-8; D possibly corresponds to TRBD1 (5 bases). CDR1 is SGHVS, CDR2 FQNEAQ, per germline. V was shortened by 2 bases and J by 1 base, with 8 bases between the two germline ends. The CDR3 consists of 14 residues. This CDR3 reads CASSLSGKNTEAFF. The DNA of the CDR3 is TGTGCCAGCAGCTTATCAGGGAAGAACACTGAAGCTTTCTTT.

This clonotype was recorded a few times. The chain carries TRBV28 and TRBJ2-7; a weak D match, TRBD2 (6 bases). Between the trimmed V and J ends, which lost 6 bases and 4 bases, there was a span of 7 bases. Germline V lookup: CDR1 MDHEN, CDR2 SYDVKM. The length of the CDR3 is 11 residues. CDR3 residues: CASRAGYEQYF. The CDR3 DNA is TGTGCCAGCAGAGCGGGTTACGAGCAGTACTTC.

CDR3 residues: CSARGSGLNTEAFF. CDR3 in DNA: TGCAGTGCTAGAGGCTCAGGCTTGAACACTGAAGCTTTCTTT. V and J are TRBV20-1 and TRBJ1-1; the D is unclear. The CDR3 is 14 amino acids. V was pared by 1 base and J by 0 bases, with 9 bases between. Germline V gene lookup returns CDR1 DFQATT and CDR2 SNEGSKA (reference sequence).

This clonotype occurred a few times. The chain is built from TRBV12-3 or TRBV12-4 and TRBJ1-2, with D perhaps matching TRBD1 (5 bases). There are 15 residues in the CDR3. The V and J ends lost 1 base and 8 bases respectively, with 17 bases between them. CDR3 residues: CASSLDDRASGGYTF. As DNA, the CDR3 is TGTGCCAGCAGTTTAGACGACAGAGCCTCGGGCGGCTACACCTTC.

This clonotype was seen ten or more times. This chain links TRBV7-2 with TRBJ2-1, with 10 nucleotides matching TRBD2. J lost 6 bases, V lost 5 bases, and 7 bases had no gene match. This CDR3 is 15 amino acids long. CDR1 is SGHTA and CDR2 is FQGNSA in the germline V gene. The CDR3 here is CASSAAAGGPNEQFF. The CDR3 nucleotides read TGTGCCAGCAGCGCCGCAGCGGGAGGGCCCAATGAGCAGTTCTTC.

This clonotype showed up just a few times. The CDR3 sequence: CASSLDLLGQGRNIQYF. The CDR3 DNA reads as TGTGCCAGCAGCTTAGATCTACTGGGACAGGGAAGGAACATTCAGTACTTC. The chain links TRBV11-2 to TRBJ2-4; TRBD1 aligns across 9 bases. CDR3 size: 17 residues. Germline lookup yields CDR1 SGHAT and CDR2 FQNNGV. V was pared by 0 bases and J by 7 bases, with 10 bases of the junction left unmatched.

This clonotype was recorded a few times. The chain employs TRBV2 and TRBJ2-1; 7 bases line up with TRBD1. Looked up from germline, CDR1 is SNHLY and CDR2 is FYNNEI. The CDR3 has 13 residues. The V segment lost 6 bases and the J segment 12 bases; nucleotides outside the gene matches: 11. CDR3 sequence reads: CASRGDSARGQFF. As DNA, the CDR3 is TGTGCCAGCAGGGGGGACAGCGCGAGAGGGCAGTTCTTC. Full variable domain (outside the CDR3, taken from reference TRBV2 and TRBJ2-1): EPEVTQTPSHQVTQMGQEVILRCVPISNHLYFYWYRQILGQKVEFLVSFYNNEISEKSEIFDDQFSVERPDGSNFTLKIRSTKLEDSAMYFCASRGDSARGQFFGPGTRLTVL.

J is TRBJ2-7 and V is TRBV28; 8 bases align to TRBD2. The CDR3 has 18 amino acids. Germline V gene lookup returns CDR1 MDHEN and CDR2 SYDVKM. The V segment lost 3 bases and the J segment 3 bases; nucleotides outside the gene matches: 16. CDR3 loop: CASSFGLAQSPYNYEQYF. The CDR3 coding sequence is TGTGCCAGCAGTTTTGGACTAGCACAAAGCCCCTACAACTACGAGCAGTACTTC.

This clonotype was detected a few times. The chain joins TRBV29-1 to TRBJ1-5, with TRBD1 as a possible D gene (5 bases). There are 12 residues in the CDR3. Germline CDR1 and CDR2: SQVTM and ANQGSEA. V was shortened by 6 bases and J by 9 bases, with 15 bases between the two germline ends. The CDR3 protein is CSVGGDLTPQHF. CDR3 bases: TGCAGCGTCGGGGGGGACCTTACGCCCCAGCATTTT.

This chain links TRBV4-1 with TRBJ2-3; D remains ambiguous. The CDR3 is made up of 15 amino acids. Germline lookup yields CDR1 MGHRA and CDR2 YSYEKL. Trimming took 8 bases from V and 4 from J, leaving 19 bases between them. The CDR3 loop reads CASSRMALVADTQYF. In DNA, the CDR3 is TGCGCCAGCTCTCGGATGGCCCTGGTCGCAGATACGCAGTATTTT.

This clonotype showed up just a few times. The V call is TRBV7-2, the J call TRBJ2-5; D is uncertain. This CDR3 is built from 14 residues. V dropped 6 bases and J dropped 7 bases, with 18 bases sitting between them. Germline V lookup: CDR1 SGHTA, CDR2 FQGNSA. This CDR3 is CASRPDGGRMTQYF. The DNA for the CDR3 is TGTGCCAGCAGACCTGACGGCGGAAGAATGACCCAGTACTTC.

This clonotype was seen at least ten times. V is TRBV7-6 and J is TRBJ1-5; TRBD1 is a possible D gene (6 bases). The ends were cut back, 1 base at V and 3 bases at J, with 10 bases in the middle. Germline values: CDR1 SGHVS, CDR2 FNYEAQ. The CDR3 covers 15 residues. CDR3 sequence reads: CASSLDTGINQPQHF. DNA for the CDR3: TGTGCCAGCAGCTTAGATACAGGGATCAATCAGCCCCAGCATTTT.

The V and J genes are TRBV18 and TRBJ2-5; tentatively, D is TRBD1 (5 bases). Per the germline V gene, CDR1 is KGHSH and CDR2 is LQKENI. This CDR3 region has 14 residues. V dropped 1 base and J dropped 1 base, with 7 bases sitting between them. DNA of the CDR3: TGTGCCAGCTCACCACTCAGGGCCCAAGAGACCCAGTACTTC. This codes for CASSPLRAQETQYF.

This clonotype was seen a handful of times. V usage is TRBV12-3 or TRBV12-4 and J usage is TRBJ2-7, with TRBD2 matching 9 bases. The CDR3 covers 14 residues. With V trimmed by 4 bases and J by 6 bases, 7 bases remained unmatched. The CDR3: CASSSGLAFGEQYF. In nucleotides, the CDR3 is TGTGCCAGCAGTTCGGGACTAGCTTTCGGCGAGCAGTACTTC.

The V call is TRBV19, the J call TRBJ2-7; D is possibly TRBD1 (5 bases). CDR3 length: 13 amino acids. Trimming left V 11 bases short and J 2 bases short, with 16 bases between. The germline gives CDR1 LNHDA, CDR2 SQIVND (reference sequence). CDR3 sequence: CACSRGEAYEQYF. In DNA, the CDR3 is TGTGCCTGCTCTAGGGGCGAAGCCTACGAGCAGTACTTC.

The rearrangement joins TRBV7-9 to TRBJ2-5; D call uncertain. The germline V gene encodes CDR1 SEHNR and CDR2 FQNEAQ (reference sequence). The V end was cut by 1 base, the J end by 0 bases, with 9 bases between. The CDR3 is 15 amino acids. The CDR3 bases are TGTGCCAGCAGCTTAGTAGGTTTGGACCAAGAGACCCAGTACTTC. Encoded protein: CASSLVGLDQETQYF.

This CDR3 reads CASSLARGATNYGYTF. DNA of the CDR3: TGTGCCAGCAGCTTGGCTAGAGGGGCGACTAACTATGGCTACACCTTC. This sequence joins TRBV5-4 and TRBJ1-2, with TRBD1 as a possible D gene (5 bases). The length of the CDR3 is 16 residues. From germline, CDR1 is SGHNT and CDR2 YYREEE (reference sequence). V lost 0 bases, J lost 0 bases, and 12 bases lay in between.